This is a list of T cell receptor beta chains from one sample in a study of blood T cell repertoires in COVID-19. The data were produced by immunoSEQ multiplex PCR, yet TCRdb's version contains in-frame clones alone and is incomplete. This sample carries about 150,000 clones, roughly 89% of them seen once, and the ten largest clones take around 0.55%. Sequencing was carried out using peripheral blood. The receptors were sampled from a man aged 45-60 years with acute or convalescent COVID-19. CDR3s include the opening cysteine and the closing phenylalanine or tryptophan. A D gene is named only where the DNA matches it firmly. Size tells how often a clone was seen (once, few, many) or the class of an expanded clone, and some rows leave it out.

j_call,d_call,v_call,clone_size,cdr3_nt,cdr3_aa
TRBJ1-4,-,TRBV7-2,-,TGTGCCAGCAGCTTAGACAGGGCGGTTCGGGAAAAACTGTTTTTT,CASSLDRAVREKLFF
TRBJ1-6,-,TRBV27,once,TGTGCCAGCAGTCCCAGAGGATGGATAGGCTCCTATAATTCACCCCTCCACTTT,CASSPRGWIGSYNSPLHF
TRBJ1-1,-,TRBV7-9,-,TGTGCCAGCAGCGTGCCCCGGACAGCCGAAGCTTTCTTT,CASSVPRTAEAFF
TRBJ2-5,TRBD1,TRBV5-1,-,TGCGCCAGCAGCTTCGGACAGGGCTTTCAAGAGACCCAGTACTTC,CASSFGQGFQETQYF
TRBJ1-4,-,TRBV9,-,TGTGCCAGCAGCGCACCGGGACTCCCCAAGGAACTGTTTTTT,CASSAPGLPKELFF
TRBJ2-5,TRBD1,TRBV7-9,-,TGTGCCAGCAGCTTCTGGACAGGGAGTCTGGAGACCCAGTACTTC,CASSFWTGSLETQYF
TRBJ2-3,-,TRBV5-6,-,TGTGCCAGCAGCCGCCGTAGCGGCCGCACAGATACGCAGTATTTT,CASSRRSGRTDTQYF
TRBJ1-1,-,TRBV6-2/TRBV6-3,-,TGTGCCAGCAGTTGGGGCGGGAGTGGGAACACTGAAGCTTTCTTT,CASSWGGSGNTEAFF
TRBJ2-1,TRBD1,TRBV27,once,TGTGCCAGCAGTAGCCGGGACAGGGGGCTCGATGAGCAGTTCTTC,CASSSRDRGLDEQFF
TRBJ2-3,TRBD2,TRBV7-3,-,TGTGCCAGCAGCTCTCTAGCGGGAGCAGATACGCAGTATTTT,CASSSLAGADTQYF
TRBJ1-1,-,TRBV5-1,-,TGCGCCCGCCGCGGGGGGGGGCGAGCCACTGAAGCTTTCTTT,CARRGGGRATEAFF
TRBJ2-2,-,TRBV11-2,-,TGTGCCAGCAGCTTATACGGAGCGAACACCGGGGAGCTGTTTTTT,CASSLYGANTGELFF
TRBJ2-1,-,TRBV24-1,-,TGTGCCATCCTATCTAGCGAGAACAATGAGCAGTTCTTC,CAILSSENNEQFF
TRBJ1-5,-,TRBV6-1,-,TGTGCCAGCAGTGAAGCGCCAGGGGCGGTTCAGCCCCAGCATTTT,CASSEAPGAVQPQHF
TRBJ1-1,-,TRBV7-2,-,TGTGCCAGCAGCCTACGATCGAACACTGAAGCTTTCTTT,CASSLRSNTEAFF
TRBJ1-3,-,TRBV30,-,TGTGCCTGGGGACTAGGCTACGGCACCATATATTTT,CAWGLGYGTIYF
TRBJ1-1,-,TRBV18,-,TGTGCCAGCTCGCAAACAGAAAACACTGAAGCTTTCTTT,CASSQTENTEAFF
TRBJ2-2,-,TRBV30,-,TGTGCCTGGAGTACAACCAACACCGGGGAGCTGTTTTTT,CAWSTTNTGELFF
TRBJ2-5,-,TRBV5-4,-,TGTGCCAGCAGCTTGGGACAGAAGCAAGAGACCCAGTACTTC,CASSLGQKQETQYF
TRBJ2-1,-,TRBV6-5,-,TGTGCCAGCAGCCGAGGGGGTCAAGGTTCCCATGAGCAGTTCTTC,CASSRGGQGSHEQFF
TRBJ2-1,TRBD2,TRBV7-9,-,TGTGCCAGCAGCCTAAGGAGCGGGAGGTACTACAATGAGCAGTTCTTC,CASSLRSGRYYNEQFF
TRBJ1-6,-,TRBV11-2,-,TGTGCCAGCAGCGCGGGACCGCGAAATAATTCACCCCTCCACTTT,CASSAGPRNNSPLHF
TRBJ2-6,-,TRBV27,once,TGTGCCAGCAGTTTGCGATCTGGGGCCAACGTCCTGACTTTC,CASSLRSGANVLTF
TRBJ1-1,-,TRBV3-1/TRBV3-2,-,TGTGCCAGCAGCCGTAGACACCTGAACACTGAAGCTTTCTTT,CASSRRHLNTEAFF
TRBJ2-3,TRBD1,TRBV24-1,-,TGTGCCACCAGTGACAATACTCCGGGACAGGGAGCGGGAGATACGCAGTATTTT,CATSDNTPGQGAGDTQYF
TRBJ1-6,-,TRBV7-6,-,TGTGCCAGCAGCTTAGCGGCAGGGTTCTCCTATAATTCACCCCTCCACTTT,CASSLAAGFSYNSPLHF
TRBJ2-1,TRBD2,TRBV4-1,-,TGCGCCAGCAGCCAACTTTGGGGGGGAGGAAATGAGCAGTTCTTC,CASSQLWGGGNEQFF
TRBJ1-6,TRBD1,TRBV5-1,once,TGCGCCAGCAGCTTGGGGGACAGGGGATTTGTTTCACCCCTCCACTTT,CASSLGDRGFVSPLHF
TRBJ2-3,-,TRBV9,-,TGTGCCAGTGCCGGAGAGCTACCTAGCACAGATACGCAGTATTTT,CASAGELPSTDTQYF
TRBJ1-2,TRBD1,TRBV28,-,TGTGCCAGCAGTTTAGAACAGGGGGTGGGTGGCTACACCTTC,CASSLEQGVGGYTF
TRBJ1-1,TRBD1,TRBV12-5,once,TGTGCTAGTGGGACAGGGAGGACTGAAGCTTTCTTT,CASGTGRTEAFF
TRBJ2-2,-,TRBV7-3,-,TGTGCCAGCAGCCCAAGGGGCTCCGGGGAGCTGTTTTTT,CASSPRGSGELFF
TRBJ2-7,TRBD1,TRBV5-6,-,TGTGCCAGCAGCTTAGGACAGGGTCAGGGCTACGAGCAGTACTTC,CASSLGQGQGYEQYF
TRBJ1-2,-,TRBV27,-,TGTGCCAGCAGTTTCTTCGGTCGGGCAGGGGCTAACTATGGCTACACCTTC,CASSFFGRAGANYGYTF
TRBJ2-1,TRBD2,TRBV3-1/TRBV3-2,once,TGTGCCAGCAGCCAAGCCCCCCCCGGACTAGCGGGAGACAGTGAGCAGTTCTTC,CASSQAPPGLAGDSEQFF
TRBJ2-1,-,TRBV2,-,TGTGCCACCTCAGCGGGTCCCTCCTACAATGAGCAGTTCTTC,CATSAGPSYNEQFF
TRBJ1-5,-,TRBV10-3,-,TGTGCCACCCTGTCTCGCGGGGGTCAGCCCCAGCATTTT,CATLSRGGQPQHF
TRBJ2-3,TRBD1,TRBV5-1,once,TGCGCCAGCAGCTCAGGAGGACAGGGGATGGGCACAGATACGCAGTATTTT,CASSSGGQGMGTDTQYF
TRBJ2-7,-,TRBV19,few,TGTGCCAATTTAGGGGGCGGGAATGGAACCTACGAGCAGTACTTC,CANLGGGNGTYEQYF
TRBJ2-1,-,TRBV10-3,-,TGTGCCATCAGTGAACCTCGAGCTAGCGCCACCTACAATGAGCAGTTCTTC,CAISEPRASATYNEQFF
TRBJ1-1,-,TRBV5-1,-,TGCGCCAGCAGCTTGGCAAACGGGGGTCGGGACACTGAAGCTTTCTTT,CASSLANGGRDTEAFF
TRBJ2-7,-,TRBV14,-,TGTGCCAGCAGCCAGGGTTTCGGAGGCGTCGAGCAGTACTTC,CASSQGFGGVEQYF
TRBJ2-2,TRBD2,TRBV3-1/TRBV3-2,-,TGTGCCAGCAGCCCTCTAGCGGGGGACACCGGGGAGCTGTTTTTT,CASSPLAGDTGELFF